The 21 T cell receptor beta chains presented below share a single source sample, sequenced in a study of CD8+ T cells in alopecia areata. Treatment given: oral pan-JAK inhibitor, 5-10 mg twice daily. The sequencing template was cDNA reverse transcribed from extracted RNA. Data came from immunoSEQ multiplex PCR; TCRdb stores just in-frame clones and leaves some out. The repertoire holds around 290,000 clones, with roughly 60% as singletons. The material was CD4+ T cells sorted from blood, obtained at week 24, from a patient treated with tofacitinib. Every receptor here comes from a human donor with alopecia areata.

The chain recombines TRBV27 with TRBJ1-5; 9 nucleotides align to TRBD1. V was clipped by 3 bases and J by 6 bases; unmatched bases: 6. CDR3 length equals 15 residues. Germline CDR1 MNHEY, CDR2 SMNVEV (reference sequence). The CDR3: CASSLEGQGGQPQHF. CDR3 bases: TGTGCCAGCAGTTTGGAGGGACAGGGAGGTCAGCCCCAGCATTTT.

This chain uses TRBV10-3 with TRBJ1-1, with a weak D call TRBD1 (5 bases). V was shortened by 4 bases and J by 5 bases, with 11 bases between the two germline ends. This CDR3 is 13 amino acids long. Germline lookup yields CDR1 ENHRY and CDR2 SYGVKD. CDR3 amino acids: CAISALKGTEAFF. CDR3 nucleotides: TGTGCCATCAGTGCGTTAAAGGGGACTGAAGCTTTCTTT.

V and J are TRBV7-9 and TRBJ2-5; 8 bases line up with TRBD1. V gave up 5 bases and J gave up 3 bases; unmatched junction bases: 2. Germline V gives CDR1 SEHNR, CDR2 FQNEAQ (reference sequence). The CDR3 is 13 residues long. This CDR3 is CASSLDREETQYF. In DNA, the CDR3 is TGTGCCAGCAGCCTGGACAGGGAAGAGACCCAGTACTTC.

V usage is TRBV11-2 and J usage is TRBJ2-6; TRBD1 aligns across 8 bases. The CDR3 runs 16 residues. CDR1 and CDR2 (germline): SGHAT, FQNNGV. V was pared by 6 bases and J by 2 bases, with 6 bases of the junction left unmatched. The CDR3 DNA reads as TGTGCCAGCAGTTCGGTGACAGGGGCTGGGGCCAACGTCCTGACTTTC. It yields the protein CASSSVTGAGANVLTF.

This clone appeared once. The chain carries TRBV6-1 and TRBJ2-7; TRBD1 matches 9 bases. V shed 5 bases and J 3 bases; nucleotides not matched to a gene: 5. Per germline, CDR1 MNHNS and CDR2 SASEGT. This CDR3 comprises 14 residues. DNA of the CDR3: TGTGCCAGCAGTAACAGGGGGCTGGTCTACGAGCAGTACTTC. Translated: CASSNRGLVYEQYF.

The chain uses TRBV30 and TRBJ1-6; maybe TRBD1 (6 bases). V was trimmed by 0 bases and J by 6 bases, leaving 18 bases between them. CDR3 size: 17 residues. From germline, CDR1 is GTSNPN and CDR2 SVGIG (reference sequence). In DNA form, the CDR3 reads TGTGCCTGGAGTGTCCAAAGACAGGATCGGTTTAATTCACCCCTCCACTTT. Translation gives CAWSVQRQDRFNSPLHF.

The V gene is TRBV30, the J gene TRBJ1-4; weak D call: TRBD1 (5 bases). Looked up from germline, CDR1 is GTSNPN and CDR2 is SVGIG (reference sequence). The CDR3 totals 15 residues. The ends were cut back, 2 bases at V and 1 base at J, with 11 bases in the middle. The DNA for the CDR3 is TGTGCCTGGAGTCCGCCGACAGTAACTAATGAAAAACTGTTTTTT. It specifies CAWSPPTVTNEKLFF.

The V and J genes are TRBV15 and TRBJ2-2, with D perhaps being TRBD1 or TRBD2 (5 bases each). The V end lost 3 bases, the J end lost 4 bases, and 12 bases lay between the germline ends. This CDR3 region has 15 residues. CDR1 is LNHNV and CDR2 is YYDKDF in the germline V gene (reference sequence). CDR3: CATSSEVGGTGELFF. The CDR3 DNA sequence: TGTGCCACCAGCAGTGAGGTTGGGGGCACCGGGGAGCTGTTTTTT. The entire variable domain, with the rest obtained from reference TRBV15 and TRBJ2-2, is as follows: DAMVIQNPRYQVTQFGKPVTLSCSQTLNHNVMYWYQQKSSQAPKLLFHYYDKDFNNEADTPDNFQSRRPNTSFCFLDIRSPGLGDTAMYLCATSSEVGGTGELFFGEGSRLTVL.

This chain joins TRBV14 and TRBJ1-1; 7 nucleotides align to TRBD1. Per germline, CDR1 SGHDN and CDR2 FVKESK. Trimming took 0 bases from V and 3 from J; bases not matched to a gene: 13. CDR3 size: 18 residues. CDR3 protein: CASSQEVVRRGPYTEAFF. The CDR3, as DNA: TGTGCCAGCAGCCAAGAGGTGGTTCGGAGGGGGCCCTACACTGAAGCTTTCTTT.

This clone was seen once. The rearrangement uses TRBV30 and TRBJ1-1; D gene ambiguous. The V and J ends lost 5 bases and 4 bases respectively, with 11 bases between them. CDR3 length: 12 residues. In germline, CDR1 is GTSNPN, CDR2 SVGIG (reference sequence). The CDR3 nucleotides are TGTGCCTGGGCTGGAATGAGCACTGAAGCTTTCTTT. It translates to CAWAGMSTEAFF.

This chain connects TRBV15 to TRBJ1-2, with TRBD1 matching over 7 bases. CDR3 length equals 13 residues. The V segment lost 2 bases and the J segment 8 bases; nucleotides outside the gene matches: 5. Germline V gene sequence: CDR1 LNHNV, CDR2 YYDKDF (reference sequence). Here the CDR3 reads CATSRQTGNGYTF. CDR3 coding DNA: TGTGCCACCAGCAGACAGACAGGGAACGGCTACACCTTC.

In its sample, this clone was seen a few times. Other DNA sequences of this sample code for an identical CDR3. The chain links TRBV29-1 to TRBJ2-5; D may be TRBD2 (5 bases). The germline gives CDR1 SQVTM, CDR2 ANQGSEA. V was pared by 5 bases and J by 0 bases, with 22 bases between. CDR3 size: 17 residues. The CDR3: CSVSRVGRGLDQETQYF. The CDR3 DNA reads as TGCAGCGTTTCACGCGTCGGTCGGGGATTGGACCAAGAGACCCAGTACTTC.

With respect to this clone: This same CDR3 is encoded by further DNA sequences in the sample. The CDR3 DNA sequence: TGCGCCAGCAGCTTCCAAGAGACCCAGTACTTC. It translates to CASSFQETQYF. V and J are TRBV5-1 and TRBJ2-5; D remains unclear. CDR1 and CDR2 from the germline V gene are SGHRS and YFSETQ. V lost 2 bases and J lost 1, with 0 bases in between. The CDR3 is made up of 11 amino acids.

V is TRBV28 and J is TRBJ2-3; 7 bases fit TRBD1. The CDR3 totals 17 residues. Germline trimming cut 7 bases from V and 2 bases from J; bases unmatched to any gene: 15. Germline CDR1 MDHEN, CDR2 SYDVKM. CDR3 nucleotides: TGTGCCAGCACCCAACTGGGACAGCTCCCTTCCACAGATACGCAGTATTTT. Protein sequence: CASTQLGQLPSTDTQYF.

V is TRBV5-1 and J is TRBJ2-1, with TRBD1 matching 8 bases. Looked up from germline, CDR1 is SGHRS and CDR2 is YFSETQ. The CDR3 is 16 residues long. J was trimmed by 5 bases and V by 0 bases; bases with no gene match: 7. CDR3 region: CASSLAGTGHHNEQFF. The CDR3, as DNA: TGCGCCAGCAGCTTGGCCGGGACAGGACACCACAATGAGCAGTTCTTC. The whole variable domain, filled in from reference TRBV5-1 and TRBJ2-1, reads KAGVTQTPRYLIKTRGQQVTLSCSPISGHRSVSWYQQTPGQGLQFLFEYFSETQRNKGNFPGRFSGRQFSNSRSEMNVSTLELGDSALYLCASSLAGTGHHNEQFFGPGTRLTVL.

The CDR3 nucleotides read TGTGCCTGGAGCGAAAACAGGGGACTAGCCAAAAACATTCAGTACTTC. This translates into CAWSENRGLAKNIQYF. The chain has TRBV30 and TRBJ2-4; possible D gene TRBD1, 7 bases. Germline values: CDR1 GTSNPN, CDR2 SVGIG (reference sequence). The CDR3 runs to 16 residues. Between the trimmed V and J ends, which lost 3 bases and 0 bases, there was a span of 15 bases.

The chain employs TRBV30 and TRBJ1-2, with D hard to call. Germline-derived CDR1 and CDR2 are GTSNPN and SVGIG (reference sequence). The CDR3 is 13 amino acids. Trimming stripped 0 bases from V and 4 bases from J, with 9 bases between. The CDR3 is CAWSVWGGYGYTF. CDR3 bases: TGTGCCTGGAGTGTATGGGGAGGCTATGGCTACACCTTC.

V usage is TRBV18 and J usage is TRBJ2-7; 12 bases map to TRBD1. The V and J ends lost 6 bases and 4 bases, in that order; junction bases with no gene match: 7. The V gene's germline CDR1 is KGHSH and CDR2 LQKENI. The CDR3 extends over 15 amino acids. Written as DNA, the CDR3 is TGTGCCAGCTCCTACCGGGACAGGGGGCAATACGAGCAGTACTTC. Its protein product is CASSYRDRGQYEQYF.

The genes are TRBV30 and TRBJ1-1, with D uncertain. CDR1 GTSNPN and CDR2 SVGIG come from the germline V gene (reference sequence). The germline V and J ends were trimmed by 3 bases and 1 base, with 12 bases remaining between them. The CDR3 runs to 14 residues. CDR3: CAWRAFEGNTEAFF. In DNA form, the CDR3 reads TGTGCCTGGAGGGCCTTCGAGGGGAACACTGAAGCTTTCTTT.

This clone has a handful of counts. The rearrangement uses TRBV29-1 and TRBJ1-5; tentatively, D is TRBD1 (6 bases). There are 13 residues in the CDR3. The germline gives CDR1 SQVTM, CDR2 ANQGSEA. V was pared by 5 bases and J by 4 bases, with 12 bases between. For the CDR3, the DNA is TGCAGCGTTCGGCAACAGGGAAATCAGCCCCAGCATTTT. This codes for CSVRQQGNQPQHF.

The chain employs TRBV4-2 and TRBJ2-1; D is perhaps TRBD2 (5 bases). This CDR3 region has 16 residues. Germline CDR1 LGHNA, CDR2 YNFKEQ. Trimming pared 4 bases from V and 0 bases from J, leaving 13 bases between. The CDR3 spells CASSPGRRNSYNEQFF. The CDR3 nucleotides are TGTGCCAGCAGCCCGGGCAGGAGGAACTCCTACAATGAGCAGTTCTTC.